This entry is about one TCR beta chain. This sample is drawn from a study of CD8 T cells in Susac syndrome. This CDR3 is built from 14 residues. Per the germline V gene, CDR1 is KGHDR and CDR2 is SFDVKD. Trimming removed 4 bases from V and 4 bases from J, with 12 bases in between. TEMRA cells were enriched by FACS, while CD8+ and CD4+ T cells were obtained through a negative isolation that was performed magnetically. RNA amounts of about 0.45 to 1 ug underwent reverse transcription with random hexamers. By means of immunoSEQ multiplex PCR, TCR beta CDR3 spanning 54 Vbeta and 13 Jbeta underwent amplification. TCRdb itself ran the immunoSEQ multiplex PCR reads through MiXCR, one entry per CDR3 protein. The sample has 100,000 to 150,000 distinct CDR3 sequences; roughly 80% are singletons.

The clonotype originates from a human donor with multiple sclerosis. The chain links TRBV24-1 to TRBJ1-2; D is uncertain. The specimen was CD8+ T cells from PBMCs. The CDR3 DNA follows: TGTGCCACCAGTGACCCCGGGATCACCTATGGCTACACCTTC. Amino acid sequence: CATSDPGITYGYTF.